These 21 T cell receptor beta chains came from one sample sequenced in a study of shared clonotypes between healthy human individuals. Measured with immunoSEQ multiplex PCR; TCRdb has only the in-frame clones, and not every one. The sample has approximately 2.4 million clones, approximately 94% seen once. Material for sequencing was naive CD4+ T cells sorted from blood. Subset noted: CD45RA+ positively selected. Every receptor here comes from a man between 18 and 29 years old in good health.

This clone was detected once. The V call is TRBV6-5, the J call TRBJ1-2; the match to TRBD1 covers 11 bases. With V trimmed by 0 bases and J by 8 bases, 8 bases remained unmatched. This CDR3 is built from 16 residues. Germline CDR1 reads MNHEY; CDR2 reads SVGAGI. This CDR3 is CASSYSGTGGSKGYTF. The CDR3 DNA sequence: TGTGCCAGCAGTTACTCGGGGACAGGGGGTTCAAAGGGCTACACCTTC.

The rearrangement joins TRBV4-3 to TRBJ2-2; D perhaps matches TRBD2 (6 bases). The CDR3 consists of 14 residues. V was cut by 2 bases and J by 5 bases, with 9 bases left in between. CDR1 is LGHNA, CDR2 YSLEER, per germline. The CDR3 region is CASSQWGETGELFF. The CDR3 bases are TGCGCCAGCAGCCAATGGGGGGAAACCGGGGAGCTGTTTTTT.

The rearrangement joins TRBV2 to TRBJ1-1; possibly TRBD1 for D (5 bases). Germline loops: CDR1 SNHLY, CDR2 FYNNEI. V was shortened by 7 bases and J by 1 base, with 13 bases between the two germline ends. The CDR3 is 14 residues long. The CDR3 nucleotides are TGTGCCAGCACAGCAGGGACGGCGAACACTGAAGCTTTCTTT. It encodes CASTAGTANTEAFF.

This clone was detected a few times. CDR3 protein: CASSLMWGGTDTQYF. CDR3 DNA: TGTGCCAGCAGTTTAATGTGGGGGGGCACAGATACGCAGTATTTT. V gene TRBV27 combines with J gene TRBJ2-3; D is possibly TRBD2 (6 bases). The germline CDR1 and CDR2 sequences are MNHEY and SMNVEV (reference sequence). The V and J ends lost 2 bases and 1 base respectively, with 10 bases between them. The CDR3 loop spans 15 amino acids.

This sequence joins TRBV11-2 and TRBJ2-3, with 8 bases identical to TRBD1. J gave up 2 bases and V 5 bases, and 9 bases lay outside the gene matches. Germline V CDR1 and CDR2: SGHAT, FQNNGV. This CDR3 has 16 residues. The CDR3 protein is CASSPGSGQDTDTQYF. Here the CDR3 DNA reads TGTGCCAGCAGCCCAGGGTCGGGACAGGACACAGATACGCAGTATTTT.

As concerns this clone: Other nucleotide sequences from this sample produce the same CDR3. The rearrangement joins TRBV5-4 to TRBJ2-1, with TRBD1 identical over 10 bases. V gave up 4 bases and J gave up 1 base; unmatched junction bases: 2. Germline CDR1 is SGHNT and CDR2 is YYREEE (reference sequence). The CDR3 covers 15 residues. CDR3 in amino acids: CASSRDRGSYNEQFF. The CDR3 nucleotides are TGTGCCAGCAGCAGGGACAGGGGTTCCTACAATGAGCAGTTCTTC. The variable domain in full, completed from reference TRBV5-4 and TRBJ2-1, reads ETGVTQSPTHLIKTRGQQVTLRCSSQSGHNTVSWYQQALGQGPQFIFQYYREEENGRGNFPPRFSGLQFPNYSSELNVNALELDDSALYLCASSRDRGSYNEQFFGPGTRLTVL.

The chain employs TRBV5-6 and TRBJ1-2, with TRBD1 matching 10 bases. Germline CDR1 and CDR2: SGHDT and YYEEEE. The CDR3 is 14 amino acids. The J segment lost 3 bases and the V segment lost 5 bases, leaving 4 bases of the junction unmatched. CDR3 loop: CASRRTGGDYGYTF. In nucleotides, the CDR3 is TGTGCCAGCAGACGGACAGGGGGAGACTATGGCTACACCTTC.

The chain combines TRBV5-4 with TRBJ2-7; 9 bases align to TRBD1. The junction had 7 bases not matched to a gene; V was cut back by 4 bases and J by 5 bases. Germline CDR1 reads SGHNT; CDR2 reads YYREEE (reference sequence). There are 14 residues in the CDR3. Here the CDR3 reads CASSRGQGEDEQYF. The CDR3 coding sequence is TGTGCCAGCAGCCGGGGACAGGGCGAAGACGAGCAGTACTTC. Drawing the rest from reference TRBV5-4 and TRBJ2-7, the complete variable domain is ETGVTQSPTHLIKTRGQQVTLRCSSQSGHNTVSWYQQALGQGPQFIFQYYREEENGRGNFPPRFSGLQFPNYSSELNVNALELDDSALYLCASSRGQGEDEQYFGPGTRLTVT.

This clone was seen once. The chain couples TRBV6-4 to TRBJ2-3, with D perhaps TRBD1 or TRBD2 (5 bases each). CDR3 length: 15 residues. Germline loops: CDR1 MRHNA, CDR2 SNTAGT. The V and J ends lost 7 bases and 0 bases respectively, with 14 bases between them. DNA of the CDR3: TGTGCCAGCAAACTAGGGACGAGTAGCACAGATACGCAGTATTTT. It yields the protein CASKLGTSSTDTQYF.

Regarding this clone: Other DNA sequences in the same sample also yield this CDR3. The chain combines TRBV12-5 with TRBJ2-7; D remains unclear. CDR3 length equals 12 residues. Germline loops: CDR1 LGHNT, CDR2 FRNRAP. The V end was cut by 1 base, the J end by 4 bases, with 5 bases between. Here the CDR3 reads CASGLDTYEQYF. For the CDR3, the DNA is TGTGCTAGTGGTTTGGACACTTACGAGCAGTACTTC. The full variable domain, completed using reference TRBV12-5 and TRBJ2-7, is DARVTQTPRHKVTEMGQEVTMRCQPILGHNTVFWYRQTMMQGLELLAYFRNRAPLDDSGMPKDRFSAEMPDATLATLKIQPSEPRDSAVYFCASGLDTYEQYFGPGTRLTVT.

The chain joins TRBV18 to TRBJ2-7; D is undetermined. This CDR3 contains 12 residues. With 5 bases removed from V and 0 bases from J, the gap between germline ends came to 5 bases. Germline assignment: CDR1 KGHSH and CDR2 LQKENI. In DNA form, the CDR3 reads TGTGCCAGCTCAGATTTCTCCTACGAGCAGTACTTC. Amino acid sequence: CASSDFSYEQYF.

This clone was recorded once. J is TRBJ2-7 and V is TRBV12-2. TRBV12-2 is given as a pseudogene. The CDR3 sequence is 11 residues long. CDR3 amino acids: CASRPEFEQYF. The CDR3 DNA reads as TGTGCAAGTCGCCCCGAATTCGAGCAGTACTTC.

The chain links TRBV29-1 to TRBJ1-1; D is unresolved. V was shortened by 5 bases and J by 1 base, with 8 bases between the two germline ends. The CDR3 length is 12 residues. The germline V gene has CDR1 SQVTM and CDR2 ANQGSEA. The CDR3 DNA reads TGCAGCGTTACTGCAGGGAACACTGAAGCTTTCTTT. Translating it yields CSVTAGNTEAFF.

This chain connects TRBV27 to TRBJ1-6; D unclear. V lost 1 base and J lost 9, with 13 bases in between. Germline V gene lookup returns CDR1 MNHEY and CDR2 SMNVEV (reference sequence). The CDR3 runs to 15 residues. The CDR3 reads CASSLYRGIGSPLHF. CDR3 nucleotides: TGTGCCAGCAGTTTATACCGCGGGATTGGTTCACCCCTCCACTTT.

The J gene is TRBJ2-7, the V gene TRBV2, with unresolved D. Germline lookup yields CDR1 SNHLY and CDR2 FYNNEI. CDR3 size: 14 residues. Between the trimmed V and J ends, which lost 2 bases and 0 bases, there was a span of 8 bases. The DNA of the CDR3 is TGTGCCAGCAGTGAACAGTACTACTCCTACGAGCAGTACTTC. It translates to CASSEQYYSYEQYF. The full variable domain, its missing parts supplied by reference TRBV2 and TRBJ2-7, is EPEVTQTPSHQVTQMGQEVILRCVPISNHLYFYWYRQILGQKVEFLVSFYNNEISEKSEIFDDQFSVERPDGSNFTLKIRSTKLEDSAMYFCASSEQYYSYEQYFGPGTRLTVT.

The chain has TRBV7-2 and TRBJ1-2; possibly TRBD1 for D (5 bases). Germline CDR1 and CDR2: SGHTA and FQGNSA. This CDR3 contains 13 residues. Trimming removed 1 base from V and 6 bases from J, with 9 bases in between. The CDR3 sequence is CASSLVSGNGYTF. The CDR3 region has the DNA TGTGCCAGCAGCTTAGTCTCAGGGAATGGCTACACCTTC.

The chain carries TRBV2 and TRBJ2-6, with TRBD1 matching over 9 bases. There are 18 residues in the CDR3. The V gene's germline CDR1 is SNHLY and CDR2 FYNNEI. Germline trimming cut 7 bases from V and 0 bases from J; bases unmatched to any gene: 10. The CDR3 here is CASTSTGQGLSGANVLTF. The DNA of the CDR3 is TGTGCCAGCACCTCAACCGGACAGGGGCTCTCTGGGGCCAACGTCCTGACTTTC.

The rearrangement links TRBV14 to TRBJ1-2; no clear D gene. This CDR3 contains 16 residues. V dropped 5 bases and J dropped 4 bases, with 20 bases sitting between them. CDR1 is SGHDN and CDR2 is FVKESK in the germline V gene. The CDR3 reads CASSYSGSGKTYGYTF. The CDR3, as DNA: TGTGCCAGCAGCTATTCCGGGTCTGGAAAGACCTATGGCTACACCTTC.

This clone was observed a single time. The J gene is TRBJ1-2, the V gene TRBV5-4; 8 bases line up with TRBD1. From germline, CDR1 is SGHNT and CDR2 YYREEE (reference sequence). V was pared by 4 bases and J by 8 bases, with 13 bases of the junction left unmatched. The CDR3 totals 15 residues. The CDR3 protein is CASSLEATGAGGYTF. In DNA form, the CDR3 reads TGTGCCAGCAGCCTTGAGGCGACAGGGGCAGGAGGCTACACCTTC.

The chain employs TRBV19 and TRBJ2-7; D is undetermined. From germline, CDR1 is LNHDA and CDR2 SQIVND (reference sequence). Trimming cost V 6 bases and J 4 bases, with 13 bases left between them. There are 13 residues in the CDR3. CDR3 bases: TGTGCCAGTAGCATCATCGGTGCTTACGAGCAGTACTTC. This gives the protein CASSIIGAYEQYF.

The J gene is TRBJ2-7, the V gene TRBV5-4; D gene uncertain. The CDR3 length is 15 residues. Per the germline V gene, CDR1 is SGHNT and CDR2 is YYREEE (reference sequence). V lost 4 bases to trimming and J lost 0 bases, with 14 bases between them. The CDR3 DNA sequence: TGTGCCAGCAGCCAACCCCGTATCGGCTCCTACGAGCAGTACTTC. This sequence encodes CASSQPRIGSYEQYF.